The 10 T cell receptor beta chains reported below all come from one sample, sequenced in a study of blood T cell repertoires in COVID-19. Clones were read by immunoSEQ multiplex PCR, and TCRdb kept only the in-frame ones, dropping some. The sample shows roughly 97,000 clones, over 80% of them seen only once. Material for sequencing was peripheral blood. Every receptor here comes from a man in his forties or fifties with acute or convalescent COVID-19.

This clone showed up just once. The V and J genes are TRBV23-1 and TRBJ2-1; 8 nucleotides agree with TRBD2. Being an ORF, TRBV23-1 has a function that is uncertain. The junction had 9 bases not matched to a gene; V was cut back by 1 base and J by 4 bases. This CDR3 is 17 amino acids long. Here the CDR3 DNA reads TGCGCCAGCAGTCAATATTTAAGCGGGAGTTCTTACAATGAGCAGTTCTTC. It codes for CASSQYLSGSSYNEQFF.

The CDR3 reads CSATSAGELFF. CDR3 in DNA: TGCAGTGCTACTTCCGCCGGGGAGCTGTTTTTT. The chain has TRBV20-1 and TRBJ2-2; D call uncertain. The ends were cut back, 4 bases at V and 6 bases at J, with 6 bases in the middle. The germline V gene encodes CDR1 DFQATT and CDR2 SNEGSKA (reference sequence). This CDR3 contains 11 residues.

This clone has more than one count but fewer than ten. V and J are TRBV19 and TRBJ1-4; the match to TRBD1 covers 11 bases. J lost 8 bases, V lost 0 bases, and 8 bases had no gene match. The CDR3 extends over 17 amino acids. Germline V gene sequence: CDR1 LNHDA, CDR2 SQIVND (reference sequence). CDR3 protein: CASSIEFGTGGSEKLFF. CDR3 DNA: TGTGCCAGTAGTATAGAGTTTGGGACAGGGGGATCGGAAAAACTGTTTTTT.

The gene calls are TRBV18 and TRBJ2-7, with D possibly matching TRBD2 (5 bases). The V end lost 6 bases, the J end lost 1 base, and 7 bases lay between the germline ends. CDR3 length: 12 amino acids. The germline V gene has CDR1 KGHSH and CDR2 LQKENI. Here the CDR3 DNA reads TGTGCCAGCTCGGACTCGTCCTACGAGCAGTACTTC. It translates to CASSDSSYEQYF.

The rearrangement joins TRBV12-5 to TRBJ2-7; D call uncertain. The CDR3 has 11 residues. The germline V and J ends were trimmed by 0 bases and 7 bases, with 4 bases remaining between them. From germline, CDR1 is LGHNT and CDR2 FRNRAP. CDR3 DNA: TGTGCTAGTGGTTTGGTGCAGGAGCAGTACTTC. Translation: CASGLVQEQYF.

V usage is TRBV4-2 and J usage is TRBJ1-1; 8 bases are shared with TRBD1. The V gene end was trimmed by 7 bases and the J gene end by 4 bases; junction bases not matched to a gene: 5. The CDR3 spans 13 residues. Germline CDR1 is LGHNA and CDR2 is YNFKEQ. CDR3 loop: CASTADRGTEAFF. DNA for the CDR3: TGTGCCAGCACCGCCGACAGGGGCACTGAAGCTTTCTTT.

This clone came up once. The V and J genes are TRBV6-1 and TRBJ1-6; TRBD1 is a possible D gene (6 bases). Germline CDR1 reads MNHNS; CDR2 reads SASEGT. V dropped 1 base and J dropped 10 bases, with 8 bases sitting between them. This CDR3 comprises 13 residues. The CDR3 sequence is CASSEGGQSPLHF. The CDR3 coding sequence is TGTGCCAGCAGTGAAGGGGGGCAATCACCCCTCCACTTT.

The chain links TRBV5-6 to TRBJ1-5, with TRBD1 matching over 7 bases. V shed 3 bases and J 4 bases; nucleotides not matched to a gene: 4. CDR3 length: 14 amino acids. CDR1 is SGHDT, CDR2 YYEEEE, per germline. The CDR3 loop is CASSSGQLNQPQHF. CDR3 in DNA: TGTGCCAGCAGCTCGGGACAGCTTAATCAGCCCCAGCATTTT.

CDR3 in DNA: TGTGCCAGCAGTGAATCCGGGGGGGGAGGAGGCTACACCTTC. Translation gives CASSESGGGGGYTF. The chain has TRBV25-1 and TRBJ1-2, with D perhaps matching TRBD1 (5 bases). Looked up from germline, CDR1 is MGHDK and CDR2 is SYGVNS. V lost 1 base to trimming and J lost 8 bases, with 14 bases between them. This CDR3 region has 14 residues.

The count of this clone is one. V and J are TRBV27 and TRBJ2-7; 10 bases fit TRBD1. CDR1 is MNHEY, CDR2 SMNVEV, per germline (reference sequence). CDR3 length: 13 amino acids. The trim removed 6 bases at V and 6 bases at J, leaving 5 bases unmatched. CDR3 sequence: CASSGTGEGEQYF. CDR3 nucleotides: TGTGCCAGCAGCGGGACAGGGGAGGGCGAGCAGTACTTC.